The 32 T cell receptor beta chains given below trace back to one sample, sequenced in a study of shared clonotypes between healthy human individuals. The repertoire was sequenced with immunoSEQ multiplex PCR; TCRdb's copy has only in-frame clones and lacks some. The table records approximately 1.4 million clones, approximately 98% of them present only once. The specimen was naive CD4+ T cells sorted from blood. Subset: CD45RA+ positively selected. The source of these receptors is a man aged 25-45 years in good health.

This clone was seen just once. The chain has TRBV5-1 and TRBJ2-2; D call uncertain. Germline CDR1 SGHRS, CDR2 YFSETQ. V gave up 7 bases and J gave up 3 bases, with 10 bases separating them. This CDR3 spans 13 amino acids. CDR3 sequence (DNA): TGCGCCAGCCGACAAGGCGACACCGGGGAGCTGTTTTTT. This codes for CASRQGDTGELFF.

The chain joins TRBV18 to TRBJ2-3; TRBD2 agrees at 10 bases. V shed 5 bases, J shed 3 bases, and the junction held 14 bases outside the gene matches. Germline loops: CDR1 KGHSH, CDR2 LQKENI. The CDR3 covers 18 residues. The DNA for the CDR3 is TGTGCCAGCTCAGATCAGACCAGCGGGAGGGCCGGGACAGATACGCAGTATTTT. It translates to CASSDQTSGRAGTDTQYF.

Turning to this clone: Other DNA variants within this sample encode the same CDR3. The chain employs TRBV5-1 and TRBJ1-1; D not resolved. The CDR3 is made up of 14 amino acids. The germline V and J ends were trimmed by 2 bases and 2 bases, with 10 bases remaining between them. Germline loops: CDR1 SGHRS, CDR2 YFSETQ. CDR3 bases: TGCGCCAGCAGCTTAGGACCAGGAAACACTGAAGCTTTCTTT. It specifies CASSLGPGNTEAFF.

The DNA for the CDR3 is TGCGCCAGCAGCTTGTTGGCTACAGGGGGCAACACTGAAGCTTTCTTT. This encodes CASSLLATGGNTEAFF. V gene TRBV5-1 combines with J gene TRBJ1-1; TRBD1 matches 9 bases. Germline loops: CDR1 SGHRS, CDR2 YFSETQ. Germline trimming cut 1 base from V and 2 bases from J; bases unmatched to any gene: 6. This CDR3 has 16 residues.

The CDR3 protein is CASSDFLGGVSEKLFF. The CDR3 DNA reads TGTGCCAGCAGTGACTTTTTAGGAGGGGTTAGTGAAAAACTGTTTTTT. This sequence joins TRBV2 and TRBJ1-4, with D perhaps TRBD1 (5 bases). Between the trimmed V and J ends, which lost 3 bases and 7 bases, there was a span of 18 bases. The CDR3 has 16 residues. Germline V gives CDR1 SNHLY, CDR2 FYNNEI.

The chain employs TRBV21-1 and TRBJ2-7; the table's D call, TRBD2, has no DNA check behind it. TRBV21-1 is shown as a pseudogene. The CDR3 has 13 residues. The CDR3 here is CASSKGVWREQYF. CDR3 nucleotides: TGTGCCAGCAGCAAGGGAGTCTGGCGCGAGCAGTACTTC.

The V and J genes are TRBV29-1 and TRBJ1-1; D unclear. The CDR3 extends over 13 amino acids. The germline V gene has CDR1 SQVTM and CDR2 ANQGSEA. Trimming removed 3 bases from V and 1 base from J, with 9 bases in between. CDR3 amino acids: CSVDRQQNTEAFF. The CDR3 nucleotides are TGCAGCGTTGATAGGCAGCAGAACACTGAAGCTTTCTTT.

The rearrangement uses TRBV6-1 and TRBJ2-1, with no clear D. Germline assignment: CDR1 MNHNS and CDR2 SASEGT. This CDR3 is 13 amino acids long. The CDR3 loop reads CAIVRVEIGEQFF. In nucleotides, the CDR3 is TGTGCTATCGTACGGGTTGAAATCGGAGAGCAGTTCTTC.

The rearrangement links TRBV28 to TRBJ2-7; either TRBD1 or TRBD2 may supply D (5 bases each). Germline CDR1 is MDHEN and CDR2 is SYDVKM. Trimming took off 2 bases at V and 4 bases at J, with 12 bases between the two ends. The CDR3 consists of 14 residues. CDR3 coding DNA: TGTGCCAGCAGTTTAATTGGGGACGTATACGAGCAGTACTTC. Amino acid sequence: CASSLIGDVYEQYF.

Concerning this clone itself: The same CDR3 also results from other DNA sequences found in this sample. The chain combines TRBV7-9 with TRBJ2-7, with 9 bases identical to TRBD1. Germline CDR1 is SEHNR and CDR2 is FQNEAQ (reference sequence). The CDR3 totals 12 residues. With V trimmed by 3 bases and J by 7 bases, 1 base remained unmatched. CDR3 loop: CASSLTGGEQYF. The CDR3 DNA follows: TGTGCCAGCAGCTTGACAGGGGGAGAGCAGTACTTC.

The chain links TRBV9 to TRBJ2-7, with D possibly matching TRBD1 (5 bases). This CDR3 is 16 amino acids long. The ends were cut back, 0 bases at V and 3 bases at J, with 16 bases in the middle. CDR1 is SGDLS, CDR2 YYNGEE, per germline. In DNA form, the CDR3 reads TGTGCCAGCAGCGTAGCTGGGTCCATGGGGCACTACGAGCAGTACTTC. Residues: CASSVAGSMGHYEQYF.

The V gene is TRBV28, the J gene TRBJ2-7, with D possibly matching TRBD1 (5 bases). Per germline, CDR1 MDHEN and CDR2 SYDVKM. The ends were cut back, 3 bases at V and 2 bases at J, with 14 bases in the middle. This CDR3 contains 15 residues. The chain's CDR3 is CASSFLSTGPYEQYF. The CDR3 DNA reads TGTGCCAGCAGTTTTTTGTCTACAGGACCCTACGAGCAGTACTTC.

This clone came up once. The same CDR3 arises from other DNA sequences in this sample as well. The chain couples TRBV5-4 to TRBJ2-3; D unclear. The germline gives CDR1 SGHNT, CDR2 YYREEE (reference sequence). Trimming took 5 bases from V and 3 from J, leaving 10 bases between them. CDR3 length: 13 amino acids. The chain's CDR3 is CASSPTGTDTQYF. Written as DNA, the CDR3 is TGTGCCAGCAGTCCGACCGGTACAGATACGCAGTATTTT.

This sequence joins TRBV4-3 and TRBJ2-2; D is perhaps TRBD1 (5 bases). The V and J ends lost 4 bases and 5 bases respectively, with 14 bases between them. Germline-derived CDR1 and CDR2 are LGHNA and YSLEER. The CDR3 spans 15 residues. CDR3: CASSRQGLSTGELFF. CDR3 DNA sequence: TGCGCCAGCAGCCGGCAGGGTTTGTCGACCGGGGAGCTGTTTTTT.

Comment on this clone: Other DNA sequences in this sample translate to the same CDR3. The rearrangement uses TRBV5-1 and TRBJ2-7, with TRBD1 matching 8 bases. V was pared by 0 bases and J by 2 bases, with 4 bases of the junction left unmatched. The germline V gene encodes CDR1 SGHRS and CDR2 YFSETQ. The CDR3 runs to 15 residues. CDR3 in DNA: TGCGCCAGCAGCTTGGGAGGGACAGGCGCCTACGAGCAGTACTTC. Translated: CASSLGGTGAYEQYF. Complete variable domain (other parts from reference TRBV5-1 and TRBJ2-7): KAGVTQTPRYLIKTRGQQVTLSCSPISGHRSVSWYQQTPGQGLQFLFEYFSETQRNKGNFPGRFSGRQFSNSRSEMNVSTLELGDSALYLCASSLGGTGAYEQYFGPGTRLTVT.

The chain carries TRBV7-2 and TRBJ1-5; D perhaps matches TRBD1 (6 bases). The CDR3 spans 16 residues. Trimming removed 4 bases from V and 1 base from J, with 14 bases in between. Germline V lookup: CDR1 SGHTA, CDR2 FQGNSA. The CDR3 sequence: CASSSATGRSNQPQHF. Here the CDR3 DNA reads TGTGCCAGCAGCTCAGCTACAGGGCGAAGCAATCAGCCCCAGCATTTT.

CDR3 in DNA: TGTGCCAGCAGTGAAGAGGCTCAGGGAAGCAATCAGCCCCAGCATTTT. As protein: CASSEEAQGSNQPQHF. The chain recombines TRBV2 with TRBJ1-5; D might be TRBD1 (5 bases). V was trimmed by 1 base and J by 1 base, leaving 11 bases between them. CDR3 length equals 16 residues. From germline, CDR1 is SNHLY and CDR2 FYNNEI.

V and J are TRBV7-9 and TRBJ2-3; TRBD2 matches 11 bases. The germline CDR1 and CDR2 sequences are SEHNR and FQNEAQ (reference sequence). V lost 8 bases and J lost 3; bases outside the gene matches: 7. The length of the CDR3 is 15 residues. CDR3 protein: CASFPVAGGTDTQYF. The CDR3 DNA sequence: TGTGCCAGCTTCCCCGTAGCGGGAGGGACAGATACGCAGTATTTT.

This sequence joins TRBV28 and TRBJ2-4; possible D gene TRBD2, 7 bases. Trimming took off 3 bases at V and 0 bases at J, with 9 bases between the two ends. The germline V gene has CDR1 MDHEN and CDR2 SYDVKM. This CDR3 spans 15 amino acids. For the CDR3, the DNA is TGTGCCAGCAGTTTGGGAGGGGGAGCCAAAAACATTCAGTACTTC. This gives the protein CASSLGGGAKNIQYF.

This clone occurred once. The chain carries TRBV29-1 and TRBJ2-6, with 9 bases fitting TRBD1. The ends lost 0 bases at V and 0 bases at J; junction bases unmatched: 9. The germline V gene has CDR1 SQVTM and CDR2 ANQGSEA. This CDR3 has 19 residues. The CDR3 region is CSVEDPRDRVSSGANVLTF. The CDR3 DNA reads TGCAGCGTTGAAGATCCCCGGGACAGGGTTAGCTCTGGGGCCAACGTCCTGACTTTC.

Note on this clone: This sample includes further DNA sequences coding for the same CDR3. The rearrangement links TRBV7-8 to TRBJ2-3; D gene unclear. This CDR3 has 13 residues. V lost 2 bases and J lost 2, with 5 bases in between. Per the germline V gene, CDR1 is SGHVS and CDR2 is FQNEAQ. The chain's CDR3 is CASSLRDTDTQYF. CDR3 DNA: TGTGCCAGCAGCTTAAGGGACACAGATACGCAGTATTTT.

V is TRBV7-3 and J is TRBJ2-5; D gene uncertain. With 4 bases removed from V and 5 bases from J, the gap between germline ends came to 11 bases. Germline values: CDR1 SGHTA, CDR2 FQGTGA. The CDR3 sequence is 13 residues long. The CDR3 loop is CASSSRVVETQYF. The CDR3 nucleotides are TGTGCCAGCAGCTCCCGAGTTGTGGAGACCCAGTACTTC.

Notes on this clone: At one end the junction does not follow the germline gene, possibly because of a read error. This chain links TRBV27 with TRBJ1-5; the match to TRBD1 covers 9 bases. The germline CDR1 and CDR2 sequences are MNHEY and SMNVEV (reference sequence). This CDR3 spans 17 amino acids. The CDR3 nucleotides read TGTGCCAGCAGCTTATCGTTGGGAGCCGCAAGACAGGGGGTACAGCATTTT. Translated, it gives CASSLSLGAARQGVQHF.

For this clone: One junction end disagrees with the germline gene, perhaps due to a read error. The rearrangement links TRBV6-5 to TRBJ2-7; D may match TRBD1 or TRBD2 (5 bases each). The germline V gene has CDR1 MNHEY and CDR2 SVGAGI. The CDR3 contains 16 residues. The CDR3 bases are TGTGCCAGCAGCTACTGGGAAGGGGCCGGGGTCTACGAGCAGTACTTC. This gives the protein CASSYWEGAGVYEQYF.

This chain joins TRBV7-2 and TRBJ1-5, with D uncertain. This CDR3 spans 14 amino acids. The V and J ends lost 5 bases and 0 bases respectively, with 8 bases between them. Germline V gives CDR1 SGHTA, CDR2 FQGNSA. CDR3 sequence (DNA): TGTGCCAGCAGCATGACACCTAGCAATCAGCCCCAGCATTTT. Its translation: CASSMTPSNQPQHF.

The chain carries TRBV5-1 and TRBJ2-7, with TRBD2 identical over 10 bases. The length of the CDR3 is 15 residues. Losses at the gene ends were 2 bases for V and 3 bases for J; bases not matched to a gene: 5. Germline V lookup: CDR1 SGHRS, CDR2 YFSETQ. This CDR3 is CASSFGLAADYEQYF. CDR3 DNA: TGCGCCAGCAGCTTCGGACTAGCGGCCGACTACGAGCAGTACTTC.

V is TRBV28 and J is TRBJ1-5; D is unclear. The CDR3 has 17 amino acids. V lost 3 bases and J 0 bases, leaving 15 bases between the germline ends. The germline V gene has CDR1 MDHEN and CDR2 SYDVKM. The CDR3 nucleotides are TGTGCCAGCAGTTTTTTATCCCGAGAGTATAGCAATCAGCCCCAGCATTTT. Translating gives CASSFLSREYSNQPQHF.

About this clone: Other DNA sequences in the sample encode the same CDR3. The genes are TRBV9 and TRBJ2-5; D is perhaps TRBD2 (6 bases). The CDR3 runs to 13 residues. V gave up 0 bases and J gave up 5 bases, with 8 bases separating them. Germline CDR1 reads SGDLS; CDR2 reads YYNGEE. The chain's CDR3 is CASSVGGGETQYF. The CDR3 bases are TGTGCCAGCAGCGTAGGCGGAGGGGAGACCCAGTACTTC. Full variable domain (rest looked up from reference TRBV9 and TRBJ2-5): DSGVTQTPKHLITATGQRVTLRCSPRSGDLSVYWYQQSLDQGLQFLIQYYNGEERAKGNILERFSAQQFPDLHSELNLSSLELGDSALYFCASSVGGGETQYFGPGTRLLVL.

This chain connects TRBV27 to TRBJ2-5, with D unclear. Per germline, CDR1 MNHEY and CDR2 SMNVEV (reference sequence). Trimming took 2 bases from V and 7 from J, leaving 17 bases between them. The CDR3 consists of 15 residues. The CDR3 nucleotides read TGTGCCAGCAGTTTAGTCAGCCACTCCCCTGGGACCCAGTACTTC. As protein: CASSLVSHSPGTQYF.

The gene calls are TRBV19 and TRBJ1-1; 11 bases fit TRBD1. The V and J ends lost 1 base and 6 bases, in that order; junction bases with no gene match: 4. Germline V lookup: CDR1 LNHDA, CDR2 SQIVND (reference sequence). CDR3 length: 15 residues. CDR3 sequence reads: CASSIGGTGGAEAFF. The CDR3 DNA is TGTGCCAGTAGTATAGGTGGGACAGGGGGGGCTGAAGCTTTCTTT. Looking up the rest from reference TRBV19 and TRBJ1-1 gives the full variable domain: DGGITQSPKYLFRKEGQNVTLSCEQNLNHDAMYWYRQDPGQGLRLIYYSQIVNDFQKGDIAEGYSVSREKKESFPLTVTSAQKNPTAFYLCASSIGGTGGAEAFFGQGTRLTVV.

This clone has only one observation. This chain links TRBV5-1 with TRBJ1-4; a weak D match, TRBD1 (5 bases). V dropped 4 bases and J dropped 7 bases, with 26 bases sitting between them. The germline gives CDR1 SGHRS, CDR2 YFSETQ. The CDR3 covers 18 residues. CDR3 in amino acids: CASSLYEVGIGVIEKLFF. The CDR3 bases are TGCGCCAGCAGCCTCTACGAGGTGGGAATAGGGGTAATTGAAAAACTGTTTTTT.

CDR3: CASSVSSAGELFF. The DNA of the CDR3 is TGTGCCAGCAGCGTATCTAGTGCCGGGGAGCTGTTTTTT. V gene TRBV9 combines with J gene TRBJ2-2; no reliable D call. Germline assignment: CDR1 SGDLS and CDR2 YYNGEE. V dropped 1 base and J dropped 6 bases, with 7 bases sitting between them. This CDR3 comprises 13 residues.